What follows is one TCR beta chain and its context. The CDR3 runs 11 residues. The V end was cut by 3 bases, the J end by 0 bases, with 2 bases between. Germline CDR1 reads DFQATT; CDR2 reads SNEGSKA (reference sequence). The sample originates from a study of blood T cell repertoires in COVID-19. Overall study context: Material from acute and convalescent COVID-19 was sourced from the United States, Italy and Spain. T cells, B-cell-depleted T cells, or PBMCs provided the cDNA or gDNA that served as material.

Per the original methods: Counts of nucleated cells, estimated from reference gene primer amplification, were obtained. Here immunoSEQ multiplex PCR was the method, and the copy in TCRdb shows in-frame clones only, minus some. For V, J and clone size, that table is used; D and trimming come from the DNA. The table records 200,000 to 250,000 clones, approximately 84% of them present only once. The chain couples TRBV20-1 to TRBJ2-5; no reliable D call. The clonotype originates from a middle-aged man with acute or convalescent COVID-19. The specimen was peripheral blood. The CDR3: CSASNQETQYF. In DNA, the CDR3 is TGCAGTGCTAGCAACCAAGAGACCCAGTACTTC.